These 30 T cell receptor beta chains share one sample of origin, sequenced in a study of cytomegalovirus exposure and HLA in healthy donors. This PCR relied on a set of 60 Vbeta primers and 13 Jbeta primers. The data were produced by immunoSEQ multiplex PCR, yet TCRdb's version contains in-frame clones alone and is incomplete. This repertoire includes about 53,000 clones. Sequenced input: PBMCs. The receptors come from a young man in good health and CMV-seropositive.

The rearrangement uses TRBV11-3 and TRBJ1-1, with TRBD1 identical over 9 bases. The CDR3 is 13 residues long. V lost 10 bases to trimming and J lost 5 bases; unmatched junction nucleotides: 8. The V gene's germline CDR1 is SGHNT and CDR2 YENEEA. CDR3 region: CANGQGRGTEAFF. CDR3 nucleotides: TGTGCCAATGGACAGGGGCGGGGGACTGAAGCTTTCTTT.

This chain connects TRBV27 to TRBJ2-7; D may be TRBD1 (6 bases). V lost 4 bases and J 2 bases, leaving 24 bases between the germline ends. The CDR3 is made up of 18 amino acids. Germline V lookup: CDR1 MNHEY, CDR2 SMNVEV (reference sequence). The CDR3 loop reads CASSSLPLLPDRTYEQYF. CDR3 DNA sequence: TGTGCCAGCAGTTCCCTCCCCCTACTCCCGGACAGAACCTACGAGCAGTACTTC.

The J gene is TRBJ2-5, the V gene TRBV29-1; D possibly corresponds to TRBD2 (6 bases). Trimming took 4 bases from V and 5 from J, leaving 11 bases between them. The V gene's germline CDR1 is SQVTM and CDR2 ANQGSEA. The CDR3 runs to 12 residues. CDR3 in amino acids: CSVALGGETQYF. CDR3 DNA: TGCAGCGTTGCCCTCGGGGGTGAGACCCAGTACTTC.

The rearrangement links TRBV6-4 to TRBJ2-3; 8 bases line up with TRBD2. V was pared by 3 bases and J by 1 base, with 0 bases of the junction left unmatched. The CDR3 covers 14 residues. Germline V CDR1 and CDR2: MRHNA, SNTAGT. The CDR3 nucleotides are TGTGCCAGCAGTGAAGCGGGAGGCACAGATACGCAGTATTTT. The encoded protein is CASSEAGGTDTQYF.

The genes are TRBV2 and TRBJ2-1, with TRBD1 identical over 7 bases. This CDR3 contains 13 residues. Germline CDR1 and CDR2: SNHLY and FYNNEI. V shed 8 bases, J shed 9 bases, and the junction held 10 bases outside the gene matches. The CDR3 DNA reads TGTGCCAGCGGACAGGAGTTTGGGGGTGAGCAGTTCTTC. This encodes CASGQEFGGEQFF.

The rearrangement joins TRBV10-3 to TRBJ2-7; 10 bases fit TRBD2. Trimming at V came to 3 bases and at J to 2 bases, leaving 4 bases not matched to a gene. The CDR3 has 15 amino acids. Germline V gene lookup returns CDR1 ENHRY and CDR2 SYGVKD. CDR3 sequence (DNA): TGTGCCATCAGTGAAGGACTAGCGGAGACCTACGAGCAGTACTTC. It codes for CAISEGLAETYEQYF.

With respect to this clone: In the same sample, other DNA sequences code for this CDR3. The chain carries TRBV9 and TRBJ1-5, with 9 bases identical to TRBD1. Trimming cost V 3 bases and J 4 bases; bases outside gene matches: 2. The germline CDR1 and CDR2 sequences are SGDLS and YYNGEE. CDR3 size: 14 residues. This CDR3 is CASSATGGNQPQHF. CDR3 sequence (DNA): TGTGCCAGCAGCGCGACAGGGGGGAATCAGCCCCAGCATTTT. The entire variable domain, with the rest obtained from reference TRBV9 and TRBJ1-5, is as follows: DSGVTQTPKHLITATGQRVTLRCSPRSGDLSVYWYQQSLDQGLQFLIQYYNGEERAKGNILERFSAQQFPDLHSELNLSSLELGDSALYFCASSATGGNQPQHFGDGTRLSIL.

V and J are TRBV6-5 and TRBJ1-5, with TRBD1 as a possible D gene (6 bases). The V gene lost 4 bases and the J gene lost 5 bases, with 9 bases spanning the gap. This CDR3 has 13 amino acids. The V gene's germline CDR1 is MNHEY and CDR2 SVGAGI. This chain's CDR3 is CASSWKGDQPQHF. CDR3 DNA sequence: TGTGCCAGCAGTTGGAAGGGGGATCAGCCCCAGCATTTT.

The chain employs TRBV14 and TRBJ2-4, with TRBD1 matching 9 bases. The J segment lost 8 bases and the V segment lost 8 bases, leaving 10 bases of the junction unmatched. Germline lookup yields CDR1 SGHDN and CDR2 FVKESK. The CDR3 has 14 residues. CDR3 sequence reads: CASGNSGQGDIQYF. DNA of the CDR3: TGTGCCAGCGGCAACTCGGGACAGGGTGACATTCAGTACTTC. The whole variable domain, remainder taken from reference TRBV14 and TRBJ2-4, is EAGVTQFPSHSVIEKGQTVTLRCDPISGHDNLYWYRRVMGKEIKFLLHFVKESKQDESGMPNNRFLAERTGGTYSTLKVQPAELEDSGVYFCASGNSGQGDIQYFGAGTRLSVL.

The chain has TRBV21-1 and TRBJ2-7; TRBD1 is the table's D call, not checked against the DNA. TRBV21-1 is listed as a pseudogene. CDR3 length: 14 residues. The DNA of the CDR3 is TGTGCCAGCAGCCACAATCCCCTCTCCTACGAGCAGTACTTC. This codes for CASSHNPLSYEQYF.

The V and J genes are TRBV5-1 and TRBJ2-1; TRBD2 aligns across 10 bases. Germline CDR1 SGHRS, CDR2 YFSETQ. CDR3 length: 16 residues. J lost 8 bases, V lost 3 bases, and 11 bases had no gene match. In nucleotides, the CDR3 is TGCGCCAGCAGCTCCGATAGCGGGAGGCCTACAGATGAGCAGTTCTTC. Its translation: CASSSDSGRPTDEQFF.

The chain couples TRBV5-1 to TRBJ1-1; D might be TRBD1 (5 bases). Germline V gene sequence: CDR1 SGHRS, CDR2 YFSETQ. This CDR3 spans 17 amino acids. V lost 4 bases to trimming and J lost 1 base, with 20 bases between them. CDR3 sequence reads: CASSPNLWGVGNTEAFF. As DNA, the CDR3 is TGCGCCAGCAGCCCCAACCTTTGGGGGGTAGGGAACACTGAAGCTTTCTTT.

The chain has TRBV5-8 and TRBJ1-1; tentative D call: TRBD1 (6 bases). The CDR3 totals 13 residues. From germline, CDR1 is SGHTS and CDR2 YDEGEE. V was cut by 2 bases and J by 4 bases, with 9 bases left in between. CDR3 amino acids: CASSFTGSTEAFF. In DNA, the CDR3 is TGTGCCAGCAGCTTCACAGGGAGCACTGAAGCTTTCTTT. Using reference TRBV5-8 and TRBJ1-1 for the parts outside the CDR3, the full variable domain is EAGVTQSPTHLIKTRGQQATLRCSPISGHTSVYWYQQALGLGLQFLLWYDEGEERNRGNFPPRFSGRQFPNYSSELNVNALELEDSALYLCASSFTGSTEAFFGQGTRLTVV.

Note on this clone: Sequence at one end of the junction differs from germline and may be a read error. The chain combines TRBV7-9 with TRBJ1-1, with unresolved D. Germline CDR1 reads SEHNR; CDR2 reads FQNEAQ (reference sequence). The CDR3 is 14 amino acids. The CDR3 bases are TGTGCCAGCAGCAGTCCCCAGTTGAACGCTGAAGCTTTCTTT. Amino acid sequence: CASSSPQLNAEAFF.

The V gene is TRBV30, the J gene TRBJ2-5; D possibly corresponds to TRBD1 (8 bases). The CDR3 spans 14 residues. V was trimmed by 3 bases and J by 5 bases, leaving 16 bases between them. Germline V gives CDR1 GTSNPN, CDR2 SVGIG (reference sequence). The CDR3 sequence is CAWSRQGRGETQYF. CDR3 nucleotide sequence: TGTGCCTGGAGCCGACAGGGGCGGGGGGAGACCCAGTACTTC.

The V and J genes are TRBV7-9 and TRBJ2-3; a weak D match, TRBD1 (5 bases). The germline V and J ends were trimmed by 5 bases and 6 bases, with 9 bases remaining between them. This CDR3 is built from 12 residues. Germline V gives CDR1 SEHNR, CDR2 FQNEAQ (reference sequence). CDR3 in DNA: TGTGCCAGCAGCCGCCCAGGGGATACGCAGTATTTT. Amino acids: CASSRPGDTQYF.

The CDR3 bases are TGTGCCAGTAGCCACGGTTTCGGACAAACCTACGAGCAGTACTTC. Amino acid sequence: CASSHGFGQTYEQYF. This chain links TRBV19 with TRBJ2-7; possibly TRBD1 for D (5 bases). Deletions cut 6 bases from V and 2 bases from J, with 17 bases between. This CDR3 region has 15 residues. Germline V gene lookup returns CDR1 LNHDA and CDR2 SQIVND (reference sequence). The entire variable domain, with the rest obtained from reference TRBV19 and TRBJ2-7, is as follows: DGGITQSPKYLFRKEGQNVTLSCEQNLNHDAMYWYRQDPGQGLRLIYYSQIVNDFQKGDIAEGYSVSREKKESFPLTVTSAQKNPTAFYLCASSHGFGQTYEQYFGPGTRLTVT.

The chain uses TRBV7-6 and TRBJ2-1, with 10 bases lining up with TRBD2. This CDR3 is built from 16 residues. Germline V gene sequence: CDR1 SGHVS, CDR2 FNYEAQ. V lost 5 bases, J lost 4 bases, and 8 bases stayed unmatched. The CDR3 reads CASSLTGTSAYNEQFF. The CDR3 DNA sequence: TGTGCCAGCAGCCTAACTGGGACTAGCGCTTACAATGAGCAGTTCTTC.

The chain employs TRBV28 and TRBJ2-3; weak D call: TRBD2 (5 bases). The CDR3 sequence is 14 residues long. Germline V CDR1 and CDR2: MDHEN, SYDVKM. Trimming stripped 8 bases from V and 8 bases from J, with 20 bases between. The DNA for the CDR3 is TGTGCCAGCCTCCCCAACGTGGTTGCGGGTACGCAGTATTTT. Translating it yields CASLPNVVAGTQYF.

The V gene is TRBV28, the J gene TRBJ2-7; TRBD1 aligns across 10 bases. Per the germline V gene, CDR1 is MDHEN and CDR2 is SYDVKM. This CDR3 contains 14 residues. Trimming at V came to 6 bases and at J to 2 bases, leaving 4 bases not matched to a gene. The CDR3 region has the DNA TGTGCCAGCAGGTCGGGACAGGGGACCTACGAGCAGTACTTC. This codes for CASRSGQGTYEQYF.

V is TRBV7-3 and J is TRBJ1-2, with TRBD1 as a possible D gene (5 bases). Deletions cut 5 bases from V and 4 bases from J, with 14 bases between. CDR1 is SGHTA, CDR2 FQGTGA, per germline. This CDR3 spans 14 amino acids. CDR3 sequence (DNA): TGTGCCAGCAGCGACCCGACAGTTGGCTATGGCTACACCTTC. As protein: CASSDPTVGYGYTF. The full variable domain, rest sourced from reference TRBV7-3 and TRBJ1-2, is GAGVSQTPSNKVTEKGKYVELRCDPISGHTALYWYRQSLGQGPEFLIYFQGTGAADDSGLPNDRFFAVRPEGSVSTLKIQRTERGDSAVYLCASSDPTVGYGYTFGSGTRLTVV.

The chain employs TRBV2 and TRBJ2-3, with D maybe TRBD1 (6 bases). Trimming stripped 1 base from V and 5 bases from J, with 13 bases between. The CDR3 runs 15 residues. Germline V gene sequence: CDR1 SNHLY, CDR2 FYNNEI. The CDR3 sequence: CASSEGLRGIDTQYF. CDR3 DNA sequence: TGTGCCAGCAGTGAAGGTCTCAGGGGAATAGATACGCAGTATTTT.

The rearrangement links TRBV5-1 to TRBJ1-1, with a possible D match to TRBD1 (5 bases). V shed 3 bases and J shed 2 bases, with 11 bases lying between them. The CDR3 extends over 14 amino acids. Looked up from germline, CDR1 is SGHRS and CDR2 is YFSETQ. The CDR3 coding sequence is TGCGCCAGCAGCTGGTCCGGGGGTAACACTGAAGCTTTCTTT. As protein: CASSWSGGNTEAFF.

This chain connects TRBV5-1 to TRBJ2-5; TRBD1 aligns across 7 bases. The CDR3 runs to 13 residues. Germline CDR1 and CDR2: SGHRS and YFSETQ. V shed 7 bases, J shed 5 bases, and the junction held 8 bases outside the gene matches. CDR3 in amino acids: CASRTTGDETQYF. The CDR3 DNA reads as TGCGCCAGCCGCACCACAGGGGATGAGACCCAGTACTTC. Using reference TRBV5-1 and TRBJ2-5 for the parts outside the CDR3, the full variable domain is KAGVTQTPRYLIKTRGQQVTLSCSPISGHRSVSWYQQTPGQGLQFLFEYFSETQRNKGNFPGRFSGRQFSNSRSEMNVSTLELGDSALYLCASRTTGDETQYFGPGTRLLVL.

The chain links TRBV5-1 to TRBJ2-1; TRBD2 agrees at 12 bases. CDR3 length equals 17 residues. Unmatched junction bases numbered 12, after V lost 3 bases and J lost 8 bases. Germline CDR1 and CDR2: SGHRS and YFSETQ. CDR3 in DNA: TGCGCCAGCAGCTCGGGGGCTCTAGCGGGAGGGCCCTATGAGCAGTTCTTC. This gives the protein CASSSGALAGGPYEQFF.

The V call is TRBV11-3, the J call TRBJ2-2; D perhaps matches TRBD1 (5 bases). Germline loops: CDR1 SGHNT, CDR2 YENEEA. The CDR3 totals 16 residues. V dropped 2 bases and J dropped 0 bases, with 10 bases sitting between them. The CDR3 DNA is TGTGCCAGCAGCTTAAACAACAGGCCGAACACCGGGGAGCTGTTTTTT. It is translated as CASSLNNRPNTGELFF.

The chain is built from TRBV28 and TRBJ2-3, with a possible D match to TRBD1 (6 bases). The ends were cut back, 5 bases at V and 0 bases at J, with 12 bases in the middle. This CDR3 spans 15 amino acids. Germline loops: CDR1 MDHEN, CDR2 SYDVKM. The DNA of the CDR3 is TGTGCCAGCAGTCGAGGGGACATTAGCACAGATACGCAGTATTTT. This sequence encodes CASSRGDISTDTQYF.

The chain couples TRBV6-4 to TRBJ2-1, with TRBD1 as a possible D gene (5 bases). Germline lookup yields CDR1 MRHNA and CDR2 SNTAGT. This CDR3 region has 14 residues. V gave up 0 bases and J gave up 7 bases, with 10 bases separating them. CDR3 region: CASSDSDKGNEQFF. The CDR3 region has the DNA TGTGCCAGCAGTGACTCGGACAAGGGAAATGAGCAGTTCTTC.

This rearrangement joins TRBV19 to TRBJ1-2; D unclear. Germline V gene data show CDR1 as LNHDA and CDR2 as SQIVND (reference sequence). CDR3 length: 12 residues. The V end lost 3 bases, the J end lost 4 bases, and 6 bases lay between the germline ends. CDR3 in DNA: TGTGCCAGTAGTATGCGGAGCTATGGCTACACCTTC. Translated: CASSMRSYGYTF.

V usage is TRBV7-6 and J usage is TRBJ2-5; tentative D call: TRBD1 (5 bases). The tail of the sequence fits TRBJ2-7 better, so the J call may be wrong. Per germline, CDR1 SGHVS and CDR2 FNYEAQ. The CDR3 is 13 residues long. The CDR3 reads CASSKDRFYEQYF. In DNA form, the CDR3 reads TGTGCCAGCAGCAAAGACAGATTCTACGAGCAGTACTTC.